Below, 27 T cell receptor beta chains from the same sample are listed, as sequenced in a study of shared clonotypes between healthy human individuals. Assay: immunoSEQ multiplex PCR; the TCRdb copy retains only in-frame clones and omits some. The sample lists some 1.1 million clones, around three quarters seen once, with 0.89% in the top ten. Sequenced: memory CD4+ T cells from PBMCs. Subset here: CD45RA-negative fraction. These receptors all come from a man younger than 35 in good health. Some clones in this sample may be carry-over from other donors' samples.

This clone was picked up one time. This chain joins TRBV27 and TRBJ1-1, with unresolved D. The germline gives CDR1 MNHEY, CDR2 SMNVEV (reference sequence). The CDR3 runs to 16 residues. V was pared by 0 bases and J by 0 bases, with 11 bases between. The CDR3, as DNA: TGTGCCAGCAGTTTATCGAGCTTGACGGTGAACACTGAAGCTTTCTTT. Translated: CASSLSSLTVNTEAFF.

J is TRBJ1-5 and V is TRBV28; D unresolved. The ends were cut back, 2 bases at V and 5 bases at J, with 4 bases in the middle. Per germline, CDR1 MDHEN and CDR2 SYDVKM. This CDR3 region has 12 residues. The CDR3 loop is CASSLQDQPQHF. CDR3 in DNA: TGTGCCAGCAGTTTACAAGATCAGCCCCAGCATTTT.

Written as DNA, the CDR3 is TGCGCCAGCAGCTTGACGGTAGGGGCCTACGAGCAGTACTTC. Amino acids: CASSLTVGAYEQYF. The chain has TRBV5-1 and TRBJ2-7; tentative D call: TRBD1 (5 bases). The CDR3 has 14 residues. In germline, CDR1 is SGHRS, CDR2 YFSETQ. Trimming cost V 1 base and J 2 bases, with 10 bases left between them.

The chain couples TRBV6-5 to TRBJ2-5; TRBD1 matches 7 bases. Germline V gene data show CDR1 as MNHEY and CDR2 as SVGAGI. This CDR3 spans 13 amino acids. V dropped 5 bases and J dropped 3; count of bases not matched to a gene: 3. In DNA, the CDR3 is TGTGCCAGCAGTGACAGGGAAGAAGAGACCCAGTACTTC. It specifies CASSDREEETQYF.

The J gene is TRBJ2-7, the V gene TRBV28; D is unclear. Trimming removed 7 bases at V and 0 bases at J, with 13 bases between. Germline-derived CDR1 and CDR2 are MDHEN and SYDVKM. The length of the CDR3 is 14 residues. Here the CDR3 reads CASTTGPGSYEQYF. The CDR3 region has the DNA TGTGCCAGCACCACGGGTCCGGGCTCCTACGAGCAGTACTTC.

V gene TRBV6-1 combines with J gene TRBJ2-1; maybe TRBD2 (5 bases). Trimming left V 0 bases short and J 5 bases short, with 14 bases between. The germline V gene has CDR1 MNHNS and CDR2 SASEGT. This CDR3 is 16 amino acids long. Here the CDR3 reads CASSEARAAWDNEQFF. CDR3 sequence (DNA): TGTGCCAGCAGTGAAGCGCGGGCCGCGTGGGACAATGAGCAGTTCTTC.

The chain recombines TRBV6-6 with TRBJ1-2; the D is unclear. V gave up 2 bases and J gave up 3 bases, with 7 bases separating them. The CDR3 runs 13 residues. CDR1 is MNHNY and CDR2 is SVGAGI in the germline V gene (reference sequence). The CDR3 DNA reads TGTGCCAGCAGTTACGGGAACTACTATGGCTACACCTTC. The encoded protein is CASSYGNYYGYTF.

Many counts were recorded for this clone. The chain carries TRBV4-2 and TRBJ2-7; 7 positions agree with TRBD1. Germline-derived CDR1 and CDR2 are LGHNA and YNFKEQ. Losses at the gene ends were 0 bases for V and 5 bases for J; bases not matched to a gene: 4. The CDR3 loop spans 14 amino acids. The CDR3 DNA reads TGTGCCAGCAGCCAAGATCGTGGACAGGACGAGCAGTACTTC. It yields the protein CASSQDRGQDEQYF.

The chain is built from TRBV5-6 and TRBJ1-5; no clear D gene. CDR3 length equals 13 residues. V was shortened by 5 bases and J by 5 bases, with 11 bases between the two germline ends. Germline CDR1 is SGHDT and CDR2 is YYEEEE. The DNA for the CDR3 is TGTGCCAGCAGTAGTCGTCGCGATCAGCCCCAGCATTTT. It codes for CASSSRRDQPQHF.

The rearrangement links TRBV5-6 to TRBJ2-7, with 8 bases that match TRBD1. Per the germline V gene, CDR1 is SGHDT and CDR2 is YYEEEE. The CDR3 contains 14 residues. With 4 bases clipped from V and 0 bases from J, the junction kept 3 bases outside the gene matches. The CDR3 DNA reads TGTGCCAGCAGCGGAACAGGGGGCTCCTACGAGCAGTACTTC. Residues: CASSGTGGSYEQYF.

V and J are TRBV28 and TRBJ2-1; 8 bases map to TRBD2. This CDR3 is 15 amino acids long. CDR1 and CDR2 from the germline V gene are MDHEN and SYDVKM. The trim removed 7 bases at V and 3 bases at J, leaving 8 bases unmatched. This CDR3 reads CASTNGGALYNEQFF. The CDR3 DNA is TGTGCCAGCACAAACGGGGGGGCCCTCTACAATGAGCAGTTCTTC.

V gene TRBV28 combines with J gene TRBJ1-2, with a tentative D call TRBD1 (5 bases). V dropped 3 bases and J dropped 2 bases, with 13 bases sitting between them. Germline CDR1 MDHEN, CDR2 SYDVKM. The CDR3 length is 15 residues. The CDR3 spells CASSFWPDRNYGYTF. DNA of the CDR3: TGTGCCAGCAGTTTTTGGCCTGACAGAAACTATGGCTACACCTTC.

About this clone: A far larger clone differs by one base, so this is likely a read error. This chain joins TRBV5-6 and TRBJ2-3; D is unresolved. V was cut by 0 bases and J by 2 bases, with 4 bases left in between. In germline, CDR1 is SGHDT, CDR2 YYEEEE. The CDR3 runs to 13 residues. The CDR3 protein is CASSLEDTDTQYF. The DNA for the CDR3 is TGTGCCAGCAGCTTGGAGGACACAGATACGCAGTATTTT.

The chain's CDR3 is CASSFRLPDSGNTIYF. Here the CDR3 DNA reads TGTGCCAGCAGCTTTCGACTACCGGACTCTGGAAACACCATATATTTT. J is TRBJ1-3 and V is TRBV11-2; D unresolved. The CDR3 has 16 amino acids. Between the trimmed V and J ends, which lost 3 bases and 0 bases, there was a span of 12 bases. Germline CDR1 and CDR2: SGHAT and FQNNGV.

The chain carries TRBV6-6 and TRBJ2-2; 9 bases align to TRBD1. Germline V lookup: CDR1 MNHNY, CDR2 SVGAGI (reference sequence). Trimming removed 7 bases from V and 5 bases from J; junction bases left unmatched: 2. The CDR3 totals 13 residues. The CDR3 DNA sequence: TGTGCCAGCAACGACAGGGGGACCGGGGAGCTGTTTTTT. This sequence encodes CASNDRGTGELFF.

The CDR3 coding sequence is TGTGCCAGCAGTGTTCGGCCTAGTGGCTACGAGCAGTACTTC. Amino acid sequence: CASSVRPSGYEQYF. The chain joins TRBV6-1 to TRBJ2-7; D uncertain. The CDR3 loop spans 14 amino acids. V was pared by 4 bases and J by 3 bases, with 13 bases between. Germline V gene lookup returns CDR1 MNHNS and CDR2 SASEGT.

This clone has a single count. This may arise from a read error, as a much more abundant clone is one base away. This chain joins TRBV30 and TRBJ1-1; D ambiguous. The V end lost 3 bases, the J end lost 4 bases, and 24 bases lay between the germline ends. The CDR3 is made up of 17 amino acids. Per germline, CDR1 GTSNPN and CDR2 SVGIG (reference sequence). The CDR3 loop reads CAWSASLTSTFGTEAFF. CDR3 DNA sequence: TGTGCCTGGAGCGCCAGTCTTACCTCAACCTTTGGCACTGAAGCTTTCTTT.

The chain carries TRBV7-3 and TRBJ2-3, with 7 positions matching TRBD2. V lost 5 bases and J lost 3; bases outside the gene matches: 8. This CDR3 region has 15 residues. Germline-derived CDR1 and CDR2 are SGHTA and FQGTGA. CDR3 amino acids: CASSPRGEVTDTQYF. CDR3 coding DNA: TGTGCCAGCAGCCCCCGGGGGGAGGTAACAGATACGCAGTATTTT.

The chain combines TRBV5-5 with TRBJ2-5, with 7 bases identical to TRBD1. Germline CDR1 is SGHKS and CDR2 is YYEKEE (reference sequence). CDR3 size: 13 residues. V gave up 5 bases and J gave up 3 bases; unmatched junction bases: 4. The CDR3 is CASRKTGEETQYF. The CDR3 coding sequence is TGTGCCAGCAGAAAAACAGGGGAAGAGACCCAGTACTTC.

V is TRBV27 and J is TRBJ1-2; TRBD1 is a possible D gene (5 bases). Germline CDR1 is MNHEY and CDR2 is SMNVEV (reference sequence). V lost 3 bases and J lost 0, with 20 bases in between. The CDR3 is made up of 18 amino acids. The CDR3 DNA reads as TGTGCCAGCAGTTTCGCCGCCGGGGGGTTAGGGGCTAACTATGGCTACACCTTC. It codes for CASSFAAGGLGANYGYTF.

The sample holds a few counts of this clone. The V and J genes are TRBV28 and TRBJ1-3; D unclear. Deletions cut 4 bases from V and 5 bases from J, with 12 bases between. The CDR3 runs to 14 residues. The germline V gene has CDR1 MDHEN and CDR2 SYDVKM. The CDR3 nucleotides read TGTGCCAGCAGTTCGGTTGTAGTTAGAAACACCATATATTTT. Translated, it gives CASSSVVVRNTIYF.

The rearrangement joins TRBV18 to TRBJ1-4, with D perhaps TRBD1 (6 bases). CDR1 and CDR2 (germline): KGHSH, LQKENI. The CDR3 runs 14 residues. Trimming pared 3 bases from V and 7 bases from J, leaving 12 bases between. CDR3 DNA sequence: TGTGCCAGCTCACCGGGACAAAGGAGTGAAAAACTGTTTTTT. Its protein is CASSPGQRSEKLFF.

The chain carries TRBV4-1 and TRBJ1-5, with a tentative D call TRBD1 (5 bases). The CDR3 extends over 17 amino acids. CDR1 MGHRA and CDR2 YSYEKL come from the germline V gene. Trimming took off 4 bases at V and 1 base at J, with 17 bases between the two ends. CDR3 sequence (DNA): TGCGCCAGCAGCCCCTCGCCCCTAGGGGTGAGCAATCAGCCCCAGCATTTT. Encoded protein: CASSPSPLGVSNQPQHF.

The chain recombines TRBV28 with TRBJ2-5, with 8 bases identical to TRBD2. The J segment lost 3 bases and the V segment lost 4 bases, leaving 4 bases of the junction unmatched. This CDR3 spans 14 amino acids. Germline CDR1 and CDR2: MDHEN and SYDVKM. DNA of the CDR3: TGTGCCAGCAGTTCTCTAGCGGGTAAAGAGACCCAGTACTTC. Amino acid sequence: CASSSLAGKETQYF.

The gene calls are TRBV2 and TRBJ2-3; D remains ambiguous. V lost 8 bases and J 0 bases, leaving 15 bases between the germline ends. Germline values: CDR1 SNHLY, CDR2 FYNNEI. The CDR3 has 15 residues. The CDR3 DNA reads as TGTGCCAGCGAGCGTTCGATAACTAGCACAGATACGCAGTATTTT. Its protein product is CASERSITSTDTQYF.

J is TRBJ1-4 and V is TRBV18; 8 bases align to TRBD1. CDR1 KGHSH and CDR2 LQKENI come from the germline V gene. The V gene end was trimmed by 3 bases and the J gene end by 6 bases; junction bases not matched to a gene: 6. CDR3 length equals 15 residues. The DNA of the CDR3 is TGTGCCAGCTCACCTCTGGCAGGGGGCGATGAAAAACTGTTTTTT. Residues: CASSPLAGGDEKLFF.

This chain joins TRBV5-1 and TRBJ2-2, with D perhaps matching TRBD1 (6 bases). This CDR3 contains 17 residues. V was clipped by 0 bases and J by 1 base, with 13 bases between them. Germline V gene sequence: CDR1 SGHRS, CDR2 YFSETQ. CDR3 loop: CASSLAPGTQNTGELFF. The CDR3 DNA sequence: TGCGCCAGCAGCTTGGCACCCGGGACACAGAACACCGGGGAGCTGTTTTTT.